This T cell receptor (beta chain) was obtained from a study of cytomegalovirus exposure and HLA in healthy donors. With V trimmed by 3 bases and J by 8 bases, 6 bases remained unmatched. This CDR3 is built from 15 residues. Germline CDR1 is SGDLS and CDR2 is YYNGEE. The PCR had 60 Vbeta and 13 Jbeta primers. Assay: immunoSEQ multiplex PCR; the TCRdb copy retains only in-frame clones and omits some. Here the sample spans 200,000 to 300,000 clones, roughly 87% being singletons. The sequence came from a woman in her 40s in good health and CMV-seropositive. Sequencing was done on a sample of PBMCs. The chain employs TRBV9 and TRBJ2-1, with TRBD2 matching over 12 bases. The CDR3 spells CASSGQLAGGHEQFF. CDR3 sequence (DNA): TGTGCCAGCAGCGGTCAACTAGCGGGAGGCCATGAGCAGTTCTTC.